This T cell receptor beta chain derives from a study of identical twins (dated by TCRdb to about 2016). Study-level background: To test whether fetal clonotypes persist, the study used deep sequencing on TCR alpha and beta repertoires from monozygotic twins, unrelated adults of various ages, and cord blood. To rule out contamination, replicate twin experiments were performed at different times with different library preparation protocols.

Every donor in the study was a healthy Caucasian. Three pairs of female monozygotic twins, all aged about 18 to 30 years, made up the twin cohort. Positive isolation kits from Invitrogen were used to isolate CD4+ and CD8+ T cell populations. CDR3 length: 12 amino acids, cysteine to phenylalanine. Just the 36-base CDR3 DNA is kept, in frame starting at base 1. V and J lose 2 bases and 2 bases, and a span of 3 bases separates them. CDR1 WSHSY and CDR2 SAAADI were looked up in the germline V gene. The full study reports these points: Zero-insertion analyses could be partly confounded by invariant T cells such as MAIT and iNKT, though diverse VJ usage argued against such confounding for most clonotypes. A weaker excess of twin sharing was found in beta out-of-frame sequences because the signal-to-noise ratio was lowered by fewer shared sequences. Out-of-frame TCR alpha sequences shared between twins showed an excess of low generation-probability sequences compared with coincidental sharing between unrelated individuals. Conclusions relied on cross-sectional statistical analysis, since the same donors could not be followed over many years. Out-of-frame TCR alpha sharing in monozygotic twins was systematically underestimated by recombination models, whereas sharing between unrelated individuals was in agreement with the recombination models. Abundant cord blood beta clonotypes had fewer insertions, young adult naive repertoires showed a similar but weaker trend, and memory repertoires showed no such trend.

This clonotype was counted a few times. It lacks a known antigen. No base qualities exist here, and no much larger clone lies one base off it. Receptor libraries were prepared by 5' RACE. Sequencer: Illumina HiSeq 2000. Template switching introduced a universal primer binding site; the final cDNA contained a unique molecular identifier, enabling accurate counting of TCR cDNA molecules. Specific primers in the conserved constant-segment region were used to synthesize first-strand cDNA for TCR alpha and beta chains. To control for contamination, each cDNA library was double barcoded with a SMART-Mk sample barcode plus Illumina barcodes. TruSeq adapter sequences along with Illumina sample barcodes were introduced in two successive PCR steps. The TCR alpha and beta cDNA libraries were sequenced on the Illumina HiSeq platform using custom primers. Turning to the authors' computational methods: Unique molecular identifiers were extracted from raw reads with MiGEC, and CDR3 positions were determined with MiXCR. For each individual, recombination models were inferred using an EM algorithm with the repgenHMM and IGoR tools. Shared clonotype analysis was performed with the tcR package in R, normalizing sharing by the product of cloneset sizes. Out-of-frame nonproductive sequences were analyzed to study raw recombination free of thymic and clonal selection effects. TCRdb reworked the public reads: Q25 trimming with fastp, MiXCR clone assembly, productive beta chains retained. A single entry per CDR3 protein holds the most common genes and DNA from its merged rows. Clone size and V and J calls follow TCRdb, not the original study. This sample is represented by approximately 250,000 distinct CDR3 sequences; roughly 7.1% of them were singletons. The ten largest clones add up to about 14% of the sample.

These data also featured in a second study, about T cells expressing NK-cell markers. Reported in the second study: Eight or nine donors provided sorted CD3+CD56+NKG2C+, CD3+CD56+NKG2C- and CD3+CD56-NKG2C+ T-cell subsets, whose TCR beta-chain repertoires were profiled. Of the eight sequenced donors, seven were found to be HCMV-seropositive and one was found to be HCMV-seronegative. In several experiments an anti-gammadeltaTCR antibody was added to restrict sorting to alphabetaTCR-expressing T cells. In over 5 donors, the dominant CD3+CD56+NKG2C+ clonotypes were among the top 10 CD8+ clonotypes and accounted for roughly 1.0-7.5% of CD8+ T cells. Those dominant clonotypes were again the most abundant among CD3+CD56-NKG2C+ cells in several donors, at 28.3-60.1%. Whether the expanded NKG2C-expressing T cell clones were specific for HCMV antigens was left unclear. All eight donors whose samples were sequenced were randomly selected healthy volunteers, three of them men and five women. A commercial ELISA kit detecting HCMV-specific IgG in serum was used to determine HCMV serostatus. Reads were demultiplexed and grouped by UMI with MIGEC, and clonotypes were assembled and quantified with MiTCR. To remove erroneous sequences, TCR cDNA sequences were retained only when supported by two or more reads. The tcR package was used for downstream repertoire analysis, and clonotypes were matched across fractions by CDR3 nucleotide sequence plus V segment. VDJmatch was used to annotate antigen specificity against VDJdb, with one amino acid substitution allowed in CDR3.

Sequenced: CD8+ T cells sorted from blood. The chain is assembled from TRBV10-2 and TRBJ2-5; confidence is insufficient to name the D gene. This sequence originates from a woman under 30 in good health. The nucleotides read TGCGCCAGCAGTGAGAGGCAAGAGACCCAGTACTTC. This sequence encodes CASSERQETQYF.